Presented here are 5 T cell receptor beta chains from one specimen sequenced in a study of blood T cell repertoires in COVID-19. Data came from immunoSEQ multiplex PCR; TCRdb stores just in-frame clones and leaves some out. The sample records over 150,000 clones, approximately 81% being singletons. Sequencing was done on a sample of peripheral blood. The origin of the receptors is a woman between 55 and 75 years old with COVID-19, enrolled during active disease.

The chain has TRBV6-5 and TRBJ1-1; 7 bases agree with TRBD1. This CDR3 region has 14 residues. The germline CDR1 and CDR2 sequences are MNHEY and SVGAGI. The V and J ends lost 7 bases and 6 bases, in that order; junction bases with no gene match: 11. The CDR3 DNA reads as TGTGCCAGCATGATTCAGGGGGGCAGCGCTGAAGCTTTCTTT. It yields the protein CASMIQGGSAEAFF.

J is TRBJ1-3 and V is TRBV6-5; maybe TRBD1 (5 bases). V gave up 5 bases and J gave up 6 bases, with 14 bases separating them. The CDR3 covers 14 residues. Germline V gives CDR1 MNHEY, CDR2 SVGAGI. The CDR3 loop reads CASSPTGGENTIYF. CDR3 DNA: TGTGCCAGCAGTCCCACGGGGGGGGAAAACACCATATATTTT.

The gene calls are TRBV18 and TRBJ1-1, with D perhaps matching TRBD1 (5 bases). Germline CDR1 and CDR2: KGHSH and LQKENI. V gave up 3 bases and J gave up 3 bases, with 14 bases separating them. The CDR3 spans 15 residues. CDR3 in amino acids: CASSPRQGGDTEAFF. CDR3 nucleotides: TGTGCCAGCTCACCCCGGCAGGGAGGGGACACTGAAGCTTTCTTT.

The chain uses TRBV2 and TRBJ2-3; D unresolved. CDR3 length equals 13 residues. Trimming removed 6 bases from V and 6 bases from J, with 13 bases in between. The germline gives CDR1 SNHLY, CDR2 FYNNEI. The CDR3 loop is CASRKARLDTQYF. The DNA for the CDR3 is TGTGCCAGCAGAAAAGCCAGGTTGGATACGCAGTATTTT.

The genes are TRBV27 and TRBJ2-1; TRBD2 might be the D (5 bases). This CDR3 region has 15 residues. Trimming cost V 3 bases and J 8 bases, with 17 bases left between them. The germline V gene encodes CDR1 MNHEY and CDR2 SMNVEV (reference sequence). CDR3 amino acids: CASSLEEAFLDEQFF. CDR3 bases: TGTGCCAGCAGTTTGGAGGAGGCATTTTTGGATGAGCAGTTCTTC.